Below, 12 T cell receptor beta chains from the same sample are listed, as sequenced in a study of OX40 agonist ivuxolimab in advanced cancers. Data came from immunoSEQ multiplex PCR; TCRdb stores just in-frame clones and leaves some out. The table has 80,000 to 100,000 clones, about 85% seen once. This specimen was CD4+ or CD8+ T cells sorted from blood, taken in a trial of the OX40 agonist ivuxolimab. All receptors derive from an adult with an advanced solid tumor such as melanoma, head and neck, liver or kidney cancer.

The rearrangement links TRBV25-1 to TRBJ2-3; weak D call: TRBD1 (7 bases). Germline-derived CDR1 and CDR2 are MGHDK and SYGVNS. Trimming left V 5 bases short and J 5 bases short, with 17 bases between. CDR3 length equals 15 residues. The CDR3 protein is CASSRGGGEVDTQYF. In DNA, the CDR3 is TGTGCCAGCAGTAGAGGAGGGGGCGAGGTAGATACGCAGTATTTT.

CDR3 nucleotide sequence: TGTGCCAGCAGCGCGGGGACCACCTCCTACAATGAGCAGTTCTTC. Protein product: CASSAGTTSYNEQFF. The chain has TRBV11-2 and TRBJ2-1; D is perhaps TRBD2 (6 bases). The CDR3 runs 15 residues. The ends were cut back, 5 bases at V and 0 bases at J, with 11 bases in the middle. CDR1 is SGHAT and CDR2 is FQNNGV in the germline V gene.

Only a few counts were recorded for this clone. The chain is built from TRBV7-3 and TRBJ1-1; TRBD1 aligns across 7 bases. V lost 0 bases, J lost 9 bases, and 7 bases stayed unmatched. CDR1 is SGHTA and CDR2 is FQGTGA in the germline V gene. The CDR3 extends over 14 amino acids. The DNA for the CDR3 is TGTGCCAGCAGCTTAACGGGGACAGAGCAGCAAGCTTTCTTT. Its translation: CASSLTGTEQQAFF.

The rearrangement links TRBV6-1 to TRBJ2-3; 13 bases fit TRBD2. With V trimmed by 5 bases and J by 4 bases, 3 bases remained unmatched. The germline V gene has CDR1 MNHNS and CDR2 SASEGT. There are 15 residues in the CDR3. The CDR3, as DNA: TGTGCCAGCAGTCTAGGACTAGCGGGAGCAGATACGCAGTATTTT. This translates into CASSLGLAGADTQYF.

The J gene is TRBJ2-7, the V gene TRBV28; 7 nucleotides align to TRBD1. Germline-derived CDR1 and CDR2 are MDHEN and SYDVKM. Trimming removed 7 bases from V and 3 bases from J; junction bases left unmatched: 9. The CDR3 is 14 amino acids. Written as DNA, the CDR3 is TGTGCCAGCACTAAAAACAGGGGTTTCTACGAGCAGTACGTC. Its protein product is CASTKNRGFYEQYV.

This chain links TRBV2 with TRBJ1-1, with D unresolved. Trimming removed 9 bases at V and 1 base at J, with 12 bases between. CDR3 length equals 13 residues. In germline, CDR1 is SNHLY, CDR2 FYNNEI. CDR3 protein: CASARETNTEAFF. In DNA, the CDR3 is TGTGCCAGTGCCCGGGAAACGAACACTGAAGCTTTCTTT.

The sample holds a few counts of this clone. This chain links TRBV4-1 with TRBJ1-5; TRBD1 might be the D (6 bases). This CDR3 is built from 14 residues. Trimming pared 1 base from V and 7 bases from J, leaving 11 bases between. Germline loops: CDR1 MGHRA, CDR2 YSYEKL. The CDR3 protein is CASSQGGGAQPQHF. CDR3 bases: TGCGCCAGCAGCCAAGGGGGGGGCGCGCAGCCCCAGCATTTT.

The chain uses TRBV7-3 and TRBJ2-1; 12 nucleotides line up with TRBD2. Germline loops: CDR1 SGHTA, CDR2 FQGTGA. The junction had 11 bases not matched to a gene; V was cut back by 4 bases and J by 7 bases. The CDR3 has 17 residues. The CDR3 is CASSSTSSGRAGNEQFF. DNA for the CDR3: TGTGCCAGCAGCTCCACGTCTAGCGGGAGGGCCGGGAATGAGCAGTTCTTC. The full variable domain, completed using reference TRBV7-3 and TRBJ2-1, is GAGVSQTPSNKVTEKGKYVELRCDPISGHTALYWYRQSLGQGPEFLIYFQGTGAADDSGLPNDRFFAVRPEGSVSTLKIQRTERGDSAVYLCASSSTSSGRAGNEQFFGPGTRLTVL.

The chain is built from TRBV28 and TRBJ2-3; D is undetermined. Deletions cut 4 bases from V and 3 bases from J, with 11 bases between. This CDR3 has 14 residues. CDR1 MDHEN and CDR2 SYDVKM come from the germline V gene. DNA of the CDR3: TGTGCCAGCAGTTCTCAGCAGCAGACAGATACGCAGTATTTT. The encoded protein is CASSSQQQTDTQYF. Looking up the rest from reference TRBV28 and TRBJ2-3 gives the full variable domain: DVKVTQSSRYLVKRTGEKVFLECVQDMDHENMFWYRQDPGLGLRLIYFSYDVKMKEKGDIPEGYSVSREKKERFSLILESASTNQTSMYLCASSSQQQTDTQYFGPGTRLTVL.

J is TRBJ1-2 and V is TRBV15; D gene ambiguous. The CDR3 contains 13 residues. Trimming pared 3 bases from V and 4 bases from J, leaving 9 bases between. The germline V gene encodes CDR1 LNHNV and CDR2 YYDKDF (reference sequence). This CDR3 reads CATSSPPVYGYTF. The DNA for the CDR3 is TGTGCCACCAGCAGCCCCCCCGTCTATGGCTACACCTTC.

This rearrangement joins TRBV4-2 to TRBJ1-5; 10 bases agree with TRBD1. CDR3 length: 17 amino acids. J was trimmed by 4 bases and V by 1 base; bases with no gene match: 7. From germline, CDR1 is LGHNA and CDR2 YNFKEQ. The CDR3: CASSQAGTGDGNQPQHF. DNA of the CDR3: TGTGCCAGCAGCCAAGCCGGGACAGGGGATGGAAATCAGCCCCAGCATTTT.

The rearrangement uses TRBV6-5 and TRBJ1-1; the D gene is possibly TRBD1 (5 bases). With 0 bases removed from V and 8 bases from J, the gap between germline ends came to 16 bases. CDR3 size: 15 residues. Germline CDR1 MNHEY, CDR2 SVGAGI. CDR3 protein: CASSYSTGGRQEAFF. As DNA, the CDR3 is TGTGCCAGCAGTTACTCGACGGGGGGACGGCAAGAAGCTTTCTTT.